In this sample, the clone carrying this T cell receptor beta chain turned up once. Its antigen is not known. Looked up from germline, CDR1 is WSHSY and CDR2 is SAAADI. CDR3 length: 11 residues. V lost 6 bases, J lost 3 bases, and 6 bases lay in between. The data stem from a study of PD-1 blockade in mismatch repair-deficient tumors. The study, taken as a whole, reports: After pembrolizumab, tumor-resident clones rose rapidly, then generally contracted before radiologic responses.

Assay: immunoSEQ multiplex PCR; the TCRdb copy retains only in-frame clones and omits some. The sample shows 15,000 or so clones, around 81% of them seen only once. This sequence joins TRBV10-2 and TRBJ2-7; possible D gene TRBD1, 5 bases. The sequencing used PBMCs, collected 4 weeks after starting pembrolizumab. The clonotype originates from an adult with mismatch repair-deficient cancer. CDR3 coding DNA: TGCGCCAGCAGAAGGGGCTACGAGCAGTACTTC. Amino acid sequence: CASRRGYEQYF.